This TCR beta chain was sequenced in a study of technical replicates of blood from a few donors (dated by TCRdb to about 2017). Reading the germline V gene gives CDR1 SGDLS and CDR2 YYNGEE. The CDR3 starts with the cysteine, ends with the phenylalanine, and has 15 residues. The CDR3 DNA has 45 bases and is translated from base 1. V was cut back by 4 bases and J by 4 bases, leaving a gap of 15 bases between them. The library was obtained by the immunoSEQ multiplex PCR assay. The table was pulled from immuneACCESS by TCRdb, which kept in-frame rearrangements only. Such tables lose some clones; where checked, under half of the loss comes from unresolved V genes, and the rest has no known cause. Within this sample are just under 60,000 clones, with about 95% of them counted one time only. Together, the top ten hold 2.5% to 3.5% of the sample. Details on this clone: It lacks a known antigen. The record has no base qualities; no much larger clone is one base away.

The chain uses TRBV9 and TRBJ1-3; the D gene identity is not certain. Sequenced sample: PBMCs. The TCR originated in a human donor in good health. Some clones in this sample may be carry-over from other donors' samples. The CDR3 here reads CASSPRLAVGNTIYF. The DNA sequence is TGTGCCAGCAGCCCCCGGCTGGCGGTGGGAAACACCATATATTTT. The CDR3 plus the reference TRBV9 and TRBJ1-3 genes for the other parts give the full variable domain: DSGVTQTPKHLITATGQRVTLRCSPRSGDLSVYWYQQSLDQGLQFLIQYYNGEERAKGNILERFSAQQFPDLHSELNLSSLELGDSALYFCASSPRLAVGNTIYFGEGSWLTVV.